This T cell receptor (beta chain) was found in a study of T cells in Graves' hyperthyroidism and ophthalmopathy. What was amplified from RNA transcripts were TCR beta CDR3 regions. The primer set for the first-round RT-PCR of the TCR CDR3 was HTBI. MiXCR, run by TCRdb on the multiplex PCR reads, gives a single entry per CDR3 protein. Seen here are 300,000 to 500,000 distinct CDR3 sequences, over 12% observed once, and the top ten hold 28%. Overall study findings and caveats: A median about 6.2 months before onset, the model predicted ophthalmopathy.

V was trimmed by 4 bases and J by 6 bases, leaving 17 bases between them. The germline CDR1 and CDR2 sequences are SGHRS and YFSETQ. This CDR3 comprises 14 residues. Patients were excluded for uncontrolled infection, other autoimmune disease, pregnancy or lactation. Cells are PBMCs isolated from roughly 9.3 ml of fresh blood. This clonotype was seen many times. Its antigen is not identified. The TCR sequence derives from a man in his fifties with Graves' ophthalmopathy. The chain carries TRBV5-1 and TRBJ2-7, with no clear D. Sequencing was performed on blood. CDR3 loop: CASSNPGLVGEQYF. CDR3 nucleotides: TGCGCCAGCAGCAACCCGGGTCTGGTAGGCGAGCAGTACTTC.